The clone carrying this T cell receptor beta chain was picked up one time. Its antigen is unknown. This sample was included in a study of cytomegalovirus exposure and HLA in healthy donors. TCRdb keeps only in-frame clones here, not all; method: immunoSEQ multiplex PCR. Of fewer than 400,000 clones in the sample, 70% to 90% were seen once. Study-wide results and limits: Associated with cytomegalovirus, according to the listing, were 150 to 200 TCR beta chains. In vitro checks showed that a few CMV-associated chains really do target CMV antigens. The finding came from a later analysis; first-cohort TCR clusters tended to co-occur in the 130 or so validation repertoires.

Germline V gives CDR1 SQVTM, CDR2 ANQGSEA. V was clipped by 6 bases and J by 5 bases; unmatched bases: 12. The CDR3 has 14 amino acids. The material sequenced was PBMCs. The receptor comes from a man aged 25 to 45 in good health and CMV-seronegative. V usage is TRBV29-1 and J usage is TRBJ2-7; 8 bases map to TRBD1. The CDR3 here is CSVGQGFLGNEQYF. CDR3 in DNA: TGCAGCGTAGGACAGGGATTTTTGGGGAACGAGCAGTACTTC.